These 15 T cell receptor beta chains were all obtained from the same sample, sequenced in a study of type 1 regulatory T cells. Using its own MiXCR run on the reads, TCRdb lists one record per CDR3 protein. This table has approximately 90,000 distinct CDR3 sequences, around a third appearing once. Sequencing was done on a sample of CD4+ T cells, either the whole sample or a sorted fraction (not recorded which). Every receptor here comes from a human donor in good health.

The chain uses TRBV6-5 and TRBJ2-1, with 8 bases identical to TRBD2. The length of the CDR3 is 14 residues. After removal of 2 bases from V and 8 bases from J, the junction contained 5 bases not matched to a gene. CDR1 and CDR2 from the germline V gene are MNHEY and SVGAGI. The CDR3 loop is CASSYQREYHEQFF. In nucleotides, the CDR3 is TGTGCCAGCAGTTACCAGCGGGAGTATCATGAGCAGTTCTTC.

The rearrangement joins TRBV5-1 to TRBJ2-1, with TRBD2 matching over 7 bases. V shed 4 bases, J shed 10 bases, and the junction held 14 bases outside the gene matches. CDR1 and CDR2 from the germline V gene are SGHRS and YFSETQ. The CDR3 runs 15 residues. The CDR3 sequence is CASSPIRGAGVEQFF. DNA of the CDR3: TGCGCCAGCAGCCCCATAAGAGGTGCGGGAGTGGAGCAGTTCTTC.

This clonotype appeared many times. The chain is built from TRBV11-2 and TRBJ2-1; D not certain. Germline assignment: CDR1 SGHAT and CDR2 FQNNGV. This CDR3 region has 15 residues. V lost 5 bases and J 0 bases, leaving 11 bases between the germline ends. The CDR3: CASSAPLSSYNEQFF. The DNA for the CDR3 is TGTGCCAGCAGCGCCCCCCTCAGCTCCTACAATGAGCAGTTCTTC. Full variable domain (outside the CDR3, taken from reference TRBV11-2 and TRBJ2-1): EAGVAQSPRYKIIEKRQSVAFWCNPISGHATLYWYQQILGQGPKLLIQFQNNGVVDDSQLPKDRFSAERLKGVDSTLKIQPAKLEDSAVYLCASSAPLSSYNEQFFGPGTRLTVL.

The chain carries TRBV5-5 and TRBJ2-7; 8 nucleotides align to TRBD2. CDR1 and CDR2 (germline): SGHKS, YYEKEE (reference sequence). This CDR3 is built from 15 residues. J lost 2 bases, V lost 4 bases, and 8 bases had no gene match. CDR3 in DNA: TGTGCCAGCAGCCCCCCGGGAGGGTCCCCCTACGAGCAGTACTTC. This sequence encodes CASSPPGGSPYEQYF.

This chain connects TRBV5-1 to TRBJ2-2, with 8 bases fitting TRBD1. The J segment lost 3 bases and the V segment lost 2 bases, leaving 9 bases of the junction unmatched. Germline V CDR1 and CDR2: SGHRS, YFSETQ. CDR3 length equals 17 residues. CDR3 amino acids: CASSFYPGQGHTGELFF. The DNA of the CDR3 is TGCGCCAGCAGCTTCTACCCCGGACAGGGACACACCGGGGAGCTGTTTTTT.

This clonotype was found a few times. The genes are TRBV5-6 and TRBJ2-7, with TRBD2 matching 13 bases. This CDR3 region has 17 residues. CDR1 is SGHDT and CDR2 is YYEEEE in the germline V gene. V dropped 6 bases and J dropped 4; count of bases not matched to a gene: 13. The CDR3 spells CASTAGTSGNNGYEQYF. CDR3 bases: TGTGCCAGCACCGCCGGGACTAGCGGGAACAATGGTTACGAGCAGTACTTC.

This rearrangement joins TRBV5-6 to TRBJ1-6; TRBD1 is a possible D gene (5 bases). CDR1 is SGHDT and CDR2 is YYEEEE in the germline V gene. This CDR3 is 16 amino acids long. Trimming removed 4 bases at V and 5 bases at J, with 16 bases between. The CDR3 region has the DNA TGTGCCAGCAGCCGCGCAGGGAGCGGCAATAATTCACCCCTCCACTTT. This translates into CASSRAGSGNNSPLHF.

The chain carries TRBV2 and TRBJ2-1; no reliable D call. This CDR3 comprises 12 residues. With 6 bases removed from V and 10 bases from J, the gap between germline ends came to 13 bases. Germline CDR1 is SNHLY and CDR2 is FYNNEI. The CDR3 spells CASSINSWEQFF. CDR3 nucleotides: TGTGCCAGCAGCATTAATTCATGGGAGCAGTTCTTC.

The rearrangement links TRBV5-4 to TRBJ2-3, with D possibly TRBD2 on 5 matching bases. The V end was cut by 2 bases, the J end by 8 bases, with 15 bases between. Per germline, CDR1 SGHNT and CDR2 YYREEE (reference sequence). This CDR3 has 14 amino acids. CDR3: CASSFPTMLATQYF. For the CDR3, the DNA is TGTGCCAGCAGCTTTCCAACTATGCTAGCTACGCAGTATTTT.

The chain employs TRBV7-8 and TRBJ2-7; 7 bases fit TRBD1. Germline CDR1 is SGHVS and CDR2 is FQNEAQ. The CDR3 sequence is 13 residues long. The J segment lost 10 bases and the V segment lost 5 bases, leaving 11 bases of the junction unmatched. The chain's CDR3 is CASSIGTVGFQYF. CDR3 in DNA: TGTGCCAGCAGCATCGGGACAGTGGGATTTCAGTACTTC.

The gene calls are TRBV6-2 or TRBV6-3 and TRBJ2-6, with D possibly matching TRBD2 (5 bases). Germline CDR1 and CDR2: MNHEY and SVGEGT. This CDR3 comprises 15 residues. The V end was cut by 6 bases, the J end by 3 bases, with 12 bases between. This CDR3 reads CASSGGAGGANVLTF. CDR3 bases: TGTGCCAGCAGCGGAGGAGCTGGTGGGGCCAACGTCCTGACTTTC.

The chain uses TRBV30 and TRBJ2-3; no clear D gene. V was shortened by 1 base and J by 0 bases, with 5 bases between the two germline ends. Germline V CDR1 and CDR2: GTSNPN, SVGIG (reference sequence). The CDR3 consists of 13 residues. CDR3 region: CAWSGFSTDTQYF. The CDR3, as DNA: TGTGCCTGGAGTGGGTTTAGCACAGATACGCAGTATTTT.

This clonotype was picked up a small number of times. This chain joins TRBV20-1 and TRBJ1-6; D call uncertain. V shed 3 bases and J shed 8 bases, with 11 bases lying between them. The CDR3 is 13 residues long. Per germline, CDR1 DFQATT and CDR2 SNEGSKA (reference sequence). The CDR3 DNA sequence: TGCAGTGCTAGCCGTCCGGGAGATTCACCCCTCCACTTT. Translated: CSASRPGDSPLHF.

The table lists this clonotype with a few counts. The chain joins TRBV11-2 to TRBJ2-4; D is undetermined. Germline values: CDR1 SGHAT, CDR2 FQNNGV. Trimming removed 5 bases from V and 0 bases from J, with 14 bases in between. The CDR3 covers 16 residues. This chain's CDR3 is CASSPRPTVAKNIQYF. CDR3 nucleotide sequence: TGTGCCAGCAGCCCCCGGCCGACGGTAGCCAAAAACATTCAGTACTTC.

This clonotype occurred a few times. V usage is TRBV9 and J usage is TRBJ1-4, with a weak D call TRBD1 (6 bases). Between the trimmed V and J ends, which lost 0 bases and 3 bases, there was a span of 15 bases. Per germline, CDR1 SGDLS and CDR2 YYNGEE. The CDR3 runs to 17 residues. Here the CDR3 reads CASSVAPGQSANEKLFF. The CDR3 DNA sequence: TGTGCCAGCAGCGTAGCTCCTGGACAGTCGGCTAATGAAAAACTGTTTTTT.